This TCR beta chain is from a study of blood T cell repertoires in COVID-19. Study-level background: Donors in the United States, Italy and Spain gave samples during acute or convalescent COVID-19.

Trimming shortened V by 4 bases and J by 9 bases, and 20 bases separated the two germline ends. Germline CDR1 and CDR2: SGHRS and YFSETQ. CDR3 length: 15 amino acids. The assay was immunoSEQ multiplex PCR, and TCRdb's table has in-frame clones only and misses some. The table shows about 220,000 clones, with less than 90% occurring only once. This TCR came from a man between 35 and 55 years old with active or convalescent COVID-19. The V and J genes are TRBV5-1 and TRBJ2-1; the D gene is possibly TRBD1 (6 bases). The sequenced material came from peripheral blood. The CDR3 loop is CASSPNGRDNGEQFF. CDR3 nucleotide sequence: TGCGCCAGCAGCCCTAATGGCCGGGACAACGGTGAGCAGTTCTTC.